This T cell receptor beta chain was recorded in a study of radiotherapy plus CTLA-4 blockade in lung cancer. The study's findings and limits: Together with interferon-beta, which increased in serum after radiation, early dynamic changes in blood T cell clones were reportedly the best predictors of response. TCR clones from tumors expanded in blood after radiotherapy plus ipilimumab.

Participants had chemo-refractory metastatic non-small-cell lung cancer and were treated with focal radiation plus ipilimumab CTLA-4 blockade. The sample holds a few counts of this clone. The antigen is unknown. The CDR3 spans 14 residues. The ends lost 6 bases at V and 4 bases at J; junction bases unmatched: 4. Germline CDR1 and CDR2: SNHLY and FYNNEI. Sequenced by immunoSEQ multiplex PCR; TCRdb stores in-frame clones only, minus some. The sample records 20,000 to 25,000 clones, about 73% being singletons. The source of this sequence is a human donor with non-small cell lung cancer who had stable disease on radiotherapy plus ipilimumab. Material: peripheral blood, obtained from a patient treated with radiotherapy plus ipilimumab. This chain links TRBV2 with TRBJ1-4; 8 bases agree with TRBD1. CDR3 sequence: CASRKQGVNEKLFF. CDR3 in DNA: TGTGCCAGCAGGAAACAGGGGGTTAATGAAAAACTGTTTTTT. The variable domain in full, completed from reference TRBV2 and TRBJ1-4, reads EPEVTQTPSHQVTQMGQEVILRCVPISNHLYFYWYRQILGQKVEFLVSFYNNEISEKSEIFDDQFSVERPDGSNFTLKIRSTKLEDSAMYFCASRKQGVNEKLFFGSGTQLSVL.